What follows are 10 T cell receptor beta chains derived from one specimen sequenced in a study. MiXCR, run by TCRdb on the 5' RACE reads, gives a single entry per CDR3 protein. Here the sample spans around 7,000 distinct CDR3 sequences, roughly 37% being singletons. The sequencing sample was made of memory CD4+ T cells sorted from blood. Indicated subset: memory CD4+ T cells, CD4+CD45RO+CD25-. The receptors stem from a female donor with breast cancer.

This clonotype was seen a handful of times. This chain joins TRBV6-8 and TRBJ2-5, with 7 nucleotides matching TRBD1. Germline V gene lookup returns CDR1 MNHGY and CDR2 SAAAGT. The CDR3 length is 13 residues. V dropped 5 bases and J dropped 5; count of bases not matched to a gene: 5. The CDR3: CASSRQGFETQYF. Here the CDR3 DNA reads TGTGCCAGCAGTCGACAGGGCTTTGAGACCCAGTACTTC.

As to this clonotype: As the CDR3 is not closed by the conserved phenylalanine or tryptophan, this likely results from a read error. This chain connects TRBV29-1 to TRBJ2-1; D perhaps matches TRBD1 (5 bases). V lost 7 bases, J lost 4 bases, and 14 bases lay in between. The CDR3 sequence is 13 residues long. Germline CDR1 is SQVTM and CDR2 is ANQGSEA. In DNA form, the CDR3 reads TGCAGCGCCCGGGCCCAGGGTTACAATGAGCAGTTCCTC. It codes for CSARAQGYNEQFL.

Of note for this clonotype: It may be a read error: a sequence one base away is much more abundant. J is TRBJ1-2 and V is TRBV4-1; no definite D call. The V gene's germline CDR1 is MGHRA and CDR2 YSYEKL. There are 15 residues in the CDR3. The CDR3 sequence is CTSSQPHRRPYGYTF. Here the CDR3 DNA reads TGCACCAGCAGCCAACCGCACCGACGACCCTATGGCTACACCTTC.

In DNA form, the CDR3 reads TGTGCCAGCAGCTTAGGTGGAGATCTCCGGCCCCAGCATTTT. Translated: CASSLGGDLRPQHF. V is TRBV7-2 and J is TRBJ1-5, with D uncertain. Germline assignment: CDR1 SGHTA and CDR2 FQGNSA. The CDR3 spans 14 residues. V lost 1 base to trimming and J lost 9 bases, with 13 bases between them.

The chain links TRBV18 to TRBJ2-1; TRBD2 aligns across 7 bases. The trim removed 3 bases at V and 5 bases at J, leaving 7 bases unmatched. The CDR3 length is 15 residues. Germline CDR1 KGHSH, CDR2 LQKENI. The CDR3, as DNA: TGTGCCAGCTCACCCCCAGCGGGGAGCCACAATGAGCAGTTCTTC. It codes for CASSPPAGSHNEQFF.

V usage is TRBV7-9 and J usage is TRBJ2-2; tentative D call: TRBD1 (6 bases). This CDR3 contains 14 residues. Between the trimmed V and J ends, which lost 5 bases and 2 bases, there was a span of 9 bases. Germline V gives CDR1 SEHNR, CDR2 FQNEAQ (reference sequence). This CDR3 is CASSRGQNTGELFF. The CDR3 nucleotides are TGTGCCAGCAGCCGGGGACAAAACACCGGGGAGCTGTTTTTT.

This clonotype was observed a handful of times. The V gene is TRBV27, the J gene TRBJ2-5; TRBD1 is a possible D gene (6 bases). The CDR3 has 13 amino acids. Trimming removed 6 bases from V and 6 bases from J, with 14 bases in between. CDR1 and CDR2 (germline): MNHEY, SMNVEV (reference sequence). The CDR3 spells CASRRTEGKTQYF. CDR3 in DNA: TGTGCCAGCAGGAGGACAGAGGGTAAGACCCAGTACTTC.

The V call is TRBV7-2, the J call TRBJ1-5; 7 nucleotides agree with TRBD1. V gave up 7 bases and J gave up 0 bases; unmatched junction bases: 9. In germline, CDR1 is SGHTA, CDR2 FQGNSA. The CDR3 totals 16 residues. CDR3 in DNA: TGTGCCAGCATGAGGGACAGCTCCTATAGCAATCAGCCCCAGCATTTT. Residues: CASMRDSSYSNQPQHF.

The chain combines TRBV9 with TRBJ1-4; D is undetermined. Trimming pared 1 base from V and 0 bases from J, leaving 1 base between. The germline V gene encodes CDR1 SGDLS and CDR2 YYNGEE. The length of the CDR3 is 13 residues. The CDR3 DNA reads as TGTGCCAGCAGCGTATCAACTAATGAAAAACTGTTTTTT. As protein: CASSVSTNEKLFF.

This clonotype is medium-sized within its sample. The V call is TRBV7-9, the J call TRBJ2-1, with D perhaps given as TRBD1 or TRBD2 (6 bases each). The CDR3 totals 14 residues. The germline V gene encodes CDR1 SEHNR and CDR2 FQNEAQ (reference sequence). The ends were cut back, 6 bases at V and 7 bases at J, with 16 bases in the middle. In nucleotides, the CDR3 is TGTGCCAGCAGGGCCCGGGGGCCCCGGAATGAGCAGTTCTTC. It encodes CASRARGPRNEQFF.